A selection of T cell receptor beta chains follows, all from one sample in a study of identical twins. TCRdb re-called the 5' RACE reads through MiXCR, storing one row per CDR3 protein. This table holds 210,000 or so distinct CDR3 sequences, under 10% found once. The data also belong to a second study, concerning yellow fever vaccine responses in identical twins.

The sample comprised memory (CD45RO+) T cells sorted from blood. These receptors originate from a woman in her late teens or twenties in good health. Both conserved end residues are part of each CDR3. A D gene is named only where the DNA matches it firmly. Some rows have no size entry. The others give once, few or many, or a class for an expanded clone.

d_call,clone_size,v_call,j_call,cdr3_nt,cdr3_aa
.,many,TRBV6-5,TRBJ1-6,TGTGCCAGCAGTTTAATGGGGGGGGATAATTCACCCCTCCACTTT,CASSLMGGDNSPLHF
TRBD2,.,TRBV24-1,TRBJ2-7,TGTGCCACCAGTGGGGGGACTAGCGATATCGGCGAGCAGTACTTC,CATSGGTSDIGEQYF
TRBD2,.,TRBV19,TRBJ2-5,TGTGCCAGTACCGATCTAGCGGGAGGGCCTCAGACCCAGTACTTC,CASTDLAGGPQTQYF
.,few,TRBV14,TRBJ2-1,TGTGCCAGCAGCCATGAGTTGTACAGTGAGCAGTTCTTC,CASSHELYSEQFF
.,many,TRBV29-1,TRBJ2-1,TGCAGCGTTTCCCGTGGCAGCAACTGGATTGCGGGTAATGAGCAGTTCTTC,CSVSRGSNWIAGNEQFF
TRBD1,few,TRBV20-1,TRBJ2-2,TGCAGTGCTAAAAATACGGGTCGGGGACAGGGGGTAATCGGGGAGCTGTTTTTT,CSAKNTGRGQGVIGELFF
.,few,TRBV18,TRBJ2-5,TGTGCCAGCTCACCATCAATTGAGACCCAGTACTTC,CASSPSIETQYF
.,.,TRBV7-9,TRBJ2-5,TGTGCCAGCAGCTTAGACGCTGAGCGACAGCGGCAAGAGACCCAGTACTTC,CASSLDAERQRQETQYF
TRBD1,.,TRBV9,TRBJ2-1,TGTGCCAGCAGCCCCAGGACAGGGGGCAACTATGAGCAGTTCTTC,CASSPRTGGNYEQFF
.,few,TRBV10-2,TRBJ2-2,TGCGCCAGTGTGACTAGTGAATACACCGGGGAGCTGTTTTTT,CASVTSEYTGELFF
TRBD1,.,TRBV30,TRBJ2-1,TGTGCCTGGAGTCGGACAGGGGGCGATGAGCAGTTCTTC,CAWSRTGGDEQFF
TRBD1,few,TRBV6-1,TRBJ2-4,TGTGCCAGCACGATAGGACAGGGAAACATTCAGTACTTC,CASTIGQGNIQYF
TRBD1,few,TRBV6-1,TRBJ2-1,TGTGCCAGCAGGCGTGAGTACCACCGGGACAGGGCAAATAATGAGCAGTTCTTC,CASRREYHRDRANNEQFF
.,.,TRBV10-1,TRBJ2-1,TGCGCCAGCAGTTCGGACAGCAATGAGCAGTTCTTC,CASSSDSNEQFF
TRBD2,few,TRBV7-2,TRBJ2-5,TGTGCCAGCAGCTTATTTCGCGGGGGAGAACGAGAGACCCAGTACTTC,CASSLFRGGERETQYF
TRBD1,many,TRBV5-1,TRBJ2-1,TGCGCCAGCAGCGAGGGACAGGGAGGTGAGCAGTTCTTC,CASSEGQGGEQFF
.,many,TRBV5-1,TRBJ2-5,TGCGCCAGCAGCCTATTAACGCAAGAGACCCAGTACTTC,CASSLLTQETQYF
.,many,TRBV15,TRBJ1-1,TGTGCCACCAGCAGAGTCCCGGGTTGGACTGAAGCTTTCTTT,CATSRVPGWTEAFF
.,.,TRBV5-1,TRBJ1-1,TGCGCCAGCTCTATAGGTACAGGGACGACTGAAGCTTTCTTT,CASSIGTGTTEAFF
.,many,TRBV6-2/TRBV6-3,TRBJ2-7,TGTGCCAGCAGTCGACTTAATGGCTACGAGCAGTACTTC,CASSRLNGYEQYF
.,few,TRBV7-3,TRBJ2-1,TGTGCCAGCAGCTTAAACAGGGATAATGAGCAGTTCTTC,CASSLNRDNEQFF
.,.,TRBV5-1,TRBJ1-1,TGCGCCAGCAGCTTGGTACTCAACACTGAAGCTTTCTTT,CASSLVLNTEAFF
.,.,TRBV18,TRBJ2-2,TGTGCCAGCTCACCACTTGCTACCCCAGCGAACACCGGGGAGCTGTTTTTT,CASSPLATPANTGELFF
.,many,TRBV7-2,TRBJ1-2,TGTGCCAGCAGTTTAAACCAGGGACCTTCTTATGGCTACACCTTC,CASSLNQGPSYGYTF
.,.,TRBV7-9,TRBJ1-1,TGTGCCAGCAGGCGACAGCTGAACACTGAAGCTTTCTTT,CASRRQLNTEAFF
TRBD1,many,TRBV6-5,TRBJ2-1,TGTGCCAGCGGAGTAACAGGGGACGAGCAGTTCTTC,CASGVTGDEQFF
TRBD1,.,TRBV5-6,TRBJ2-5,TGTGCCAGCAGCTTCGGACAGGGTCAAGAGACCCAGTACTTC,CASSFGQGQETQYF
TRBD2,few,TRBV7-3,TRBJ2-1,TGTGCCAGCAGCTCTCGAGCTGGGCGGGGGATGAGTGAGCAGTTCTTC,CASSSRAGRGMSEQFF
.,many,TRBV7-2,TRBJ2-3,TGTGCCAGCAGCATCGGTACTAGCACAGATACGCAGTATTTT,CASSIGTSTDTQYF
.,many,TRBV3-1,TRBJ1-6,TGTGCCAGCAGCCAGTTGAGTGGGGATTCACCCCTCCACTTT,CASSQLSGDSPLHF
.,few,TRBV6-2/TRBV6-3,TRBJ1-5,TGTGCCAGCAGTTACAGGGAGAGCAATCAGCCCCAGCATTTT,CASSYRESNQPQHF
TRBD2,few,TRBV6-1,TRBJ2-1,TGTGCCAGCAGTGAAACTAGCGGAAACAATGAGCAGTTCTTC,CASSETSGNNEQFF
TRBD2,.,TRBV28,TRBJ2-1,TGTGCCAGCAGTTTATGGGGGACTAACGGGTACAATGAGCAGTTCTTC,CASSLWGTNGYNEQFF
TRBD2,.,TRBV20-1,TRBJ2-3,TGCAGTGCTCAGATTAGCGGGAGGGCCGTTGGAGATACGCAGTATTTT,CSAQISGRAVGDTQYF
.,.,TRBV2,TRBJ2-3,TGTGCCAGCAGTGAAGCAATGCCCGCAGATACGCAGTATTTT,CASSEAMPADTQYF
.,few,TRBV28,TRBJ1-6,TGTGCCAGCAGTATTGACAGTAATTCACCCCTCCACTTT,CASSIDSNSPLHF
TRBD1,many,TRBV5-1,TRBJ1-4,TGCGCCAGCAGCATGGGACAGGGGAGTGAAAAACTGTTTTTT,CASSMGQGSEKLFF
.,.,TRBV15,TRBJ2-1,TGTGCCACCAGCAGCCGGGGGACCTACAATGAGCAGTTCTTC,CATSSRGTYNEQFF
.,.,TRBV5-1,TRBJ2-3,TGCGCCAGCAGCTGGGGAACCAACACAGATACGCAGTATTTT,CASSWGTNTDTQYF
.,many,TRBV4-3,TRBJ2-1,TGCGCCAGCAGCCAAGGGGGGGTCCTAGCGAATGAGCAGTTCTTC,CASSQGGVLANEQFF
.,few,TRBV11-2,TRBJ2-1,TGTGCCAGCAGCTTAGAAGGGGCCACCTACAATGAGCAGTTCTTC,CASSLEGATYNEQFF
.,many,TRBV15,TRBJ2-1,TGTGCCACCAGCAGAGATGGGGAGGATGGGCAGTTCTTC,CATSRDGEDGQFF
TRBD2,many,TRBV7-8,TRBJ2-1,TGTGCCAGCAGCTTAGTAGTAGCGGGAGGGTTGTCCTACAATGAGCAGTTCTTC,CASSLVVAGGLSYNEQFF
TRBD1,many,TRBV9,TRBJ2-5,TGTGCCAGCAGCGTCGGACAGGCCCAAGAGACCCAGTACTTC,CASSVGQAQETQYF
.,many,TRBV2,TRBJ2-2,TGTGCCAGCAGGAGCCGGCTAGGTCGCACCGGGGAGCTGTTTTTT,CASRSRLGRTGELFF
TRBD1,many,TRBV5-1,TRBJ1-1,TGCGCCAGCAGCTCTGACCCCGGGACAGCATACACTGAAGCTTTCTTT,CASSSDPGTAYTEAFF
.,few,TRBV6-5,TRBJ2-4,TGTGCCAGCAGTTACTCGCCCGCCGAAAACATTCAGTACTTC,CASSYSPAENIQYF
.,many,TRBV3-1,TRBJ2-3,TGTGCCAGCAGCCAAGTTAGAGGGGGGGGGCAAGATACGCAGTATTTT,CASSQVRGGGQDTQYF